This T cell receptor (beta chain) appears in the sequencing data of a study of OX40 agonist ivuxolimab in advanced cancers. Across the study: Three patients showed partial responses: one hepatocellular carcinoma and two cutaneous melanoma cases.

General observations from the study: Averaged across samples, CD8+ T cells carried more expanded clones than CD4+ did. Circulating CD4+ and CD8+ T cells showed clonal expansion by week 6 at 0.1 to 3.0 mg/kg.

This CDR3 is built from 15 residues. Concerning this clone: What it binds is not known.

Data came from immunoSEQ multiplex PCR; TCRdb stores just in-frame clones and leaves some out. The sample carries roughly 81,000 clones, 75% to 90% recorded once. The source of this sequence is an adult with an advanced solid tumor such as melanoma, head and neck, liver or kidney cancer. The chain employs TRBV21-1 and TRBJ1-5; the D segment call TRBD1 is taken from the table without a DNA check. TRBV21-1 is classified as a pseudogene. The material sequenced was CD4+ or CD8+ T cells sorted from blood, taken in a trial of the OX40 agonist ivuxolimab. CDR3 sequence (DNA): TGTGCCAGCAGCAAACCACAGGGGGCCAGACAGCCCCAGCATTTT. It specifies CASSKPQGARQPQHF.